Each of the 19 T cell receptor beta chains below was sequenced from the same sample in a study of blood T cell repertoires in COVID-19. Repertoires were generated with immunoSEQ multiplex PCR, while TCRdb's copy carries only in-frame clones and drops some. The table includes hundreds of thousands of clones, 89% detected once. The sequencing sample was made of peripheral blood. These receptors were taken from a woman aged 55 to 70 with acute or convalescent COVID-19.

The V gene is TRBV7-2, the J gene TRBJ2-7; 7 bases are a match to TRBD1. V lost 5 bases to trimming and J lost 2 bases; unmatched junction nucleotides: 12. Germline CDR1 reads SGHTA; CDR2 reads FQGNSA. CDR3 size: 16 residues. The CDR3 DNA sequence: TGTGCCAGCAGCCCCAGGACAGGATTGACGACCTACGAGCAGTACTTC. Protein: CASSPRTGLTTYEQYF.

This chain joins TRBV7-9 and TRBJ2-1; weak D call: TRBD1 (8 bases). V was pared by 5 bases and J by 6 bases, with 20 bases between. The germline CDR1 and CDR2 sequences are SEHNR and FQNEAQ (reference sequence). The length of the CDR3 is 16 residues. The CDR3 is CASSQGAGVNANEQFF. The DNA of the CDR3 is TGTGCCAGCAGCCAGGGGGCGGGAGTGAACGCCAATGAGCAGTTCTTC.

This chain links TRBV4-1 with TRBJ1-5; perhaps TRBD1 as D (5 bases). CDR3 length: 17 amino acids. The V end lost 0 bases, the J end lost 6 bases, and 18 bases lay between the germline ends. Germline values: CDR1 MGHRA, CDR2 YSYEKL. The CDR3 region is CASSQDGAGGNGQPQHF. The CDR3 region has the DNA TGCGCCAGCAGCCAAGATGGGGCGGGAGGAAACGGTCAGCCCCAGCATTTT.

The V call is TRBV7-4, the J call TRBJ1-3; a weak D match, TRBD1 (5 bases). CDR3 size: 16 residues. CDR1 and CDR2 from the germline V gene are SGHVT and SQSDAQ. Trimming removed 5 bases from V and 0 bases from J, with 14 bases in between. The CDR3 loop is CASSDPPDTSGNTIYF. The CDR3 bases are TGTGCCAGCAGCGATCCCCCGGACACCTCTGGAAACACCATATATTTT.

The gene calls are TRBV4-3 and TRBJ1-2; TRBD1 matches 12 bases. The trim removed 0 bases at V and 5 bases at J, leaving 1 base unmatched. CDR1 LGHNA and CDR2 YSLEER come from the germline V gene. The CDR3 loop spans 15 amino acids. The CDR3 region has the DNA TGCGCCAGCAGCCAAGAGGGACAGGGGGCATATGGCTACACCTTC. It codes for CASSQEGQGAYGYTF.

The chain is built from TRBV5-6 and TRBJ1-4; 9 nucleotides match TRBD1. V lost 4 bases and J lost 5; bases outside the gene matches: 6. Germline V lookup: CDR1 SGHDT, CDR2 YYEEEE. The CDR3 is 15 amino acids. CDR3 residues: CASSRKGQGNEKLFF. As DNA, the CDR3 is TGTGCCAGCAGCCGGAAGGGACAGGGAAATGAAAAACTGTTTTTT.

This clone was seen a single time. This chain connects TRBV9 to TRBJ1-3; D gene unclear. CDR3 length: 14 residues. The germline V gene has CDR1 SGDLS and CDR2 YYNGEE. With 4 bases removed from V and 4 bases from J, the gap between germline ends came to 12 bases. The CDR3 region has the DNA TGTGCCAGCAGCTCTGCGGGTCTAGGAAACACCATATATTTT. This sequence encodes CASSSAGLGNTIYF.

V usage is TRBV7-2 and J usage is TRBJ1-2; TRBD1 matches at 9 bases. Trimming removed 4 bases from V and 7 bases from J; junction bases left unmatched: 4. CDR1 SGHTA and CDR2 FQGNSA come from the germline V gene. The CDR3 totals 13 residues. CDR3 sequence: CASSSTGGPGYTF. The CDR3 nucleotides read TGTGCCAGCAGCTCCACAGGGGGCCCTGGCTACACCTTC.

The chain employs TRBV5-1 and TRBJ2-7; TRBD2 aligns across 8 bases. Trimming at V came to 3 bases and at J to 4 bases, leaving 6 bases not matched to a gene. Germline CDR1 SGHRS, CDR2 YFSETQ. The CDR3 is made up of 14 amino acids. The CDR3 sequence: CASSSGLAQYEQYF. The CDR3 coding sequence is TGCGCCAGCAGCTCTGGACTAGCCCAATACGAGCAGTACTTC.

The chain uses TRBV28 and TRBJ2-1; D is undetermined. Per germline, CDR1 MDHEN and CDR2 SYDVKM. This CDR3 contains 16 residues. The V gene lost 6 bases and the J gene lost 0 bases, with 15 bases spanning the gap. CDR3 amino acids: CASSPRRFFSYNEQFF. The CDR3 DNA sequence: TGTGCCAGCAGCCCACGGCGGTTCTTCTCCTACAATGAGCAGTTCTTC.

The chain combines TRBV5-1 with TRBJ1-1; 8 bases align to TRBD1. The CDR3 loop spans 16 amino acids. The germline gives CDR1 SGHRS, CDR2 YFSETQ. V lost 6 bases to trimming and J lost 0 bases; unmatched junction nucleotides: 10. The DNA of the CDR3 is TGCGCCAGCACCCGAGAGCGACAGGGGATGAACACTGAAGCTTTCTTT. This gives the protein CASTRERQGMNTEAFF.

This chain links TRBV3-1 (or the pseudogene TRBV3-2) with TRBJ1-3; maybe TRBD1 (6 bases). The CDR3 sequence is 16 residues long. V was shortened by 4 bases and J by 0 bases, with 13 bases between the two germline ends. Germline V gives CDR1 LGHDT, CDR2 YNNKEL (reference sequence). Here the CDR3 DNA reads TGTGCCAGCAGCCCATGGACAGCGTCCTCTGGAAACACCATATATTTT. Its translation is CASSPWTASSGNTIYF.

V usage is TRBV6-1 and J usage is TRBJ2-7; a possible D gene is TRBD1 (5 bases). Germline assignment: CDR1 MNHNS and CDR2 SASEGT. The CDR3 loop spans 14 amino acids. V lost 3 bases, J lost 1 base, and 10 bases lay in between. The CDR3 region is CASSDRTGSYEQYF. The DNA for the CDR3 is TGTGCCAGCAGTGATCGAACAGGTTCCTACGAGCAGTACTTC.

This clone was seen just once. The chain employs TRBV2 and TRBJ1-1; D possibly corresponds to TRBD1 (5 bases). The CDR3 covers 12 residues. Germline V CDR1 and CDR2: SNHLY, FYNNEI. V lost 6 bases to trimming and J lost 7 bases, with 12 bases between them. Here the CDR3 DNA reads TGTGCCAGCAGCGTACAGGAGGGTGAAGCTTTCTTT. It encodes CASSVQEGEAFF.

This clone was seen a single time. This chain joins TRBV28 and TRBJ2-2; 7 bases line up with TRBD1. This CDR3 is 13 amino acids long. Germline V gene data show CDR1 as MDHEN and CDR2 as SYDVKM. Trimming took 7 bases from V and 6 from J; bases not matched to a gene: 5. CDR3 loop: CASIRQGSGELFF. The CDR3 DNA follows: TGTGCCAGCATCAGACAGGGTTCCGGGGAGCTGTTTTTT.

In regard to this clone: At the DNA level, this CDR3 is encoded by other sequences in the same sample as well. The CDR3 loop reads CASSSGNQPQHF. DNA of the CDR3: TGTGCCAGCAGTTCAGGGAATCAGCCCCAGCATTTT. The V gene is TRBV28, the J gene TRBJ1-5; D is perhaps TRBD1 (5 bases). There are 12 residues in the CDR3. Trimming stripped 4 bases from V and 4 bases from J, with 5 bases between. Germline V lookup: CDR1 MDHEN, CDR2 SYDVKM.

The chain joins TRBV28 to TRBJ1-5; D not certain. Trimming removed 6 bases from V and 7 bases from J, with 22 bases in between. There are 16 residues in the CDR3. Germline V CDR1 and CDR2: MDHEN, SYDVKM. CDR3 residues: CASSVYGWPVRQPQHF. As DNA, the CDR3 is TGTGCCAGCAGCGTTTACGGGTGGCCAGTTCGGCAGCCCCAGCATTTT.

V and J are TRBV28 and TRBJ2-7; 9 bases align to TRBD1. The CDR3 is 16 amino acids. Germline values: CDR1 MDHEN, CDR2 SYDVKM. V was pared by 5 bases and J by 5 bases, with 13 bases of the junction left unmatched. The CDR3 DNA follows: TGTGCCAGCAGTCCCACCACCAGACAGGGGGTACACGAGCAGTACTTC. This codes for CASSPTTRQGVHEQYF.

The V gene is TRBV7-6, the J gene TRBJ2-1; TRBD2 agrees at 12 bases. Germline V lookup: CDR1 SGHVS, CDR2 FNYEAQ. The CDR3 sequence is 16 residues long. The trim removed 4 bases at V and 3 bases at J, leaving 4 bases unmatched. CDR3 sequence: CASSSTSGRNYNEQFF. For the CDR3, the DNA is TGTGCCAGCAGCTCGACTAGCGGGAGAAACTACAATGAGCAGTTCTTC.